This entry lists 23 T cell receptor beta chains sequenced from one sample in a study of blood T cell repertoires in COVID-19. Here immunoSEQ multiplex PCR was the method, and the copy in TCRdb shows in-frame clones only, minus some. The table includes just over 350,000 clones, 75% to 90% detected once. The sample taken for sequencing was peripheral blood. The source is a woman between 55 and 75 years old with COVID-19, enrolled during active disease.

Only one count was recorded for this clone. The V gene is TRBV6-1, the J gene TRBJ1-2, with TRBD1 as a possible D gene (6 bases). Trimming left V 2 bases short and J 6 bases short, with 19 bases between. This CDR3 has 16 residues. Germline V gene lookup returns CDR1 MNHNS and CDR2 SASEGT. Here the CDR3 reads CASSEWEGGAVDGYTF. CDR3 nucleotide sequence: TGTGCCAGCAGTGAATGGGAAGGGGGAGCAGTCGATGGCTACACCTTC.

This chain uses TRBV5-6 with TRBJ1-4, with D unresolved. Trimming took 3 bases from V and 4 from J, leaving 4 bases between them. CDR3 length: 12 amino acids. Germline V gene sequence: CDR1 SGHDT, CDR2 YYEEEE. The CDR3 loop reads CASSSFNEKLFF. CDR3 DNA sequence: TGTGCCAGCAGCTCCTTTAATGAAAAACTGTTTTTT.

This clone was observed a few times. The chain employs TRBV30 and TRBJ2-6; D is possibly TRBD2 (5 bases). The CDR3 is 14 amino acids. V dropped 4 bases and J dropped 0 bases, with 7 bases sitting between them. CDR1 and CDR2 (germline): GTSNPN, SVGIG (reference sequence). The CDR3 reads CAWTGSSGANVLTF. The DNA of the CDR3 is TGTGCCTGGACGGGGTCCTCTGGGGCCAACGTCCTGACTTTC.

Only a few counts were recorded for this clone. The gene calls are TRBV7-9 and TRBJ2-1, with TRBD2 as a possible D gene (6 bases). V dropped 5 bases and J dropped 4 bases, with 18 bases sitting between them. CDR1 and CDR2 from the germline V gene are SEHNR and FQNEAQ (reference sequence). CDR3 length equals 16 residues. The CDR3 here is CASSAVAGGDYNEQFF. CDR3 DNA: TGTGCCAGCAGCGCCGTAGCTGGAGGGGATTACAATGAGCAGTTCTTC.

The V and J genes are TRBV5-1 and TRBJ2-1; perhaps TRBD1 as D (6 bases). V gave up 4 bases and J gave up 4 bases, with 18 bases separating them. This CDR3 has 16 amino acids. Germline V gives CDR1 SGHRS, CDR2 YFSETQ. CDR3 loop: CASSLNLGASYNEQFF. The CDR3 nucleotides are TGCGCCAGCAGCCTAAACCTGGGGGCATCATACAATGAGCAGTTCTTC.

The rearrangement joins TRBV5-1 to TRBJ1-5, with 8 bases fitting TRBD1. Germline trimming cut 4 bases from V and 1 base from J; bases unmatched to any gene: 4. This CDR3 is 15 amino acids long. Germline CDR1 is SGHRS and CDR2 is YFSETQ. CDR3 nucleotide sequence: TGCGCCAGCAGCCAGACAGGGGCGAGCAATCAGCCCCAGCATTTT. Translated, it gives CASSQTGASNQPQHF.

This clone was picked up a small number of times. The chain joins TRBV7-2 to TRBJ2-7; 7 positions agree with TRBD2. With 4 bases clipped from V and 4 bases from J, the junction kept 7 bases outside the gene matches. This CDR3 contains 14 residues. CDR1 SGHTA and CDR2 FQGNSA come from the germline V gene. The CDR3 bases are TGTGCCAGCAGCTCCTCGACTAGCACGTACGAGCAGTACTTC. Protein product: CASSSSTSTYEQYF.

CDR3 nucleotides: TGTGCCAGCAGCCAGAGGACAGGGGATACACCCCTCCACTTT. Its translation is CASSQRTGDTPLHF. The chain couples TRBV11-3 to TRBJ1-6, with TRBD1 matching over 9 bases. The junction had 7 bases not matched to a gene; V was cut back by 5 bases and J by 11 bases. CDR3 size: 14 residues. CDR1 SGHNT and CDR2 YENEEA come from the germline V gene. Full variable domain (rest looked up from reference TRBV11-3 and TRBJ1-6): EAGVVQSPRYKIIEKKQPVAFWCNPISGHNTLYWYLQNLGQGPELLIRYENEEAVDDSQLPKDRFSAERLKGVDSTLKIQPAELGDSAVYLCASSQRTGDTPLHFGNGTRLTVT.

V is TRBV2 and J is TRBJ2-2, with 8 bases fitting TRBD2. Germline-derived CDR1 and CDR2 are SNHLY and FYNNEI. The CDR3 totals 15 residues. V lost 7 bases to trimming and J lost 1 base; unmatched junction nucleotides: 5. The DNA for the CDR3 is TGTGCCAGCACCCGGCTAGCGGGGAACACCGGGGAGCTGTTTTTT. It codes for CASTRLAGNTGELFF.

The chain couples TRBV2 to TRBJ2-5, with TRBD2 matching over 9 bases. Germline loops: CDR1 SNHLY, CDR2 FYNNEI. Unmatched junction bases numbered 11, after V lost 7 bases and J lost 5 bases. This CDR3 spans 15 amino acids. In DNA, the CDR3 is TGTGCCAGCACTCCCCGGGTGCGGGGGGGGGAGACCCAGTACTTC. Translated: CASTPRVRGGETQYF.

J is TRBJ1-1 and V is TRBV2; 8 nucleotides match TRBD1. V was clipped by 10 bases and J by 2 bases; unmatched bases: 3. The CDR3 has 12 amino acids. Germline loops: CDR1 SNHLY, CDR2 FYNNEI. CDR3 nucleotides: TGTGCCAAGACAGGGGCCAACACTGAAGCTTTCTTT. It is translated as CAKTGANTEAFF. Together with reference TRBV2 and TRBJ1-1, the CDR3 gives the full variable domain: EPEVTQTPSHQVTQMGQEVILRCVPISNHLYFYWYRQILGQKVEFLVSFYNNEISEKSEIFDDQFSVERPDGSNFTLKIRSTKLEDSAMYFCAKTGANTEAFFGQGTRLTVV.

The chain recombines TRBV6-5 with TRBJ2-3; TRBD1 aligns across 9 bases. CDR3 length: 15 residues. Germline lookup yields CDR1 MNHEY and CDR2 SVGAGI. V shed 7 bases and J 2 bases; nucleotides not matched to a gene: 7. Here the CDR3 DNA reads TGTGCCAGCACCCTGACACAGGGGGCCACAGATACGCAGTATTTT. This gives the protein CASTLTQGATDTQYF.

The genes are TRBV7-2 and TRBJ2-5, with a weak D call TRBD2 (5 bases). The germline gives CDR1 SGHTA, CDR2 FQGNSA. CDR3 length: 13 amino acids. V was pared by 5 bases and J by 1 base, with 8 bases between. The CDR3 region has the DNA TGTGCCAGCAGCCGAGGGAGCCAAGAGACCCAGTACTTC. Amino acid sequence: CASSRGSQETQYF.

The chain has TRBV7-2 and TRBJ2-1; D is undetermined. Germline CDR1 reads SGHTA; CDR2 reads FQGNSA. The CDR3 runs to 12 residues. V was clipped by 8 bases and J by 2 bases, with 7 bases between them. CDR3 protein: CASSLAYNEQFF. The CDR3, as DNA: TGTGCCAGCTCCCTCGCCTACAATGAGCAGTTCTTC.

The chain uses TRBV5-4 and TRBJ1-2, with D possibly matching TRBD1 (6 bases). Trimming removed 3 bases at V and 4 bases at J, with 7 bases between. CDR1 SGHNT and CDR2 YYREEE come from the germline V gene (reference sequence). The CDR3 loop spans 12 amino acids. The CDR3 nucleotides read TGTGCCAGCAGCTCGACAGGCTATGGCTACACCTTC. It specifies CASSSTGYGYTF.

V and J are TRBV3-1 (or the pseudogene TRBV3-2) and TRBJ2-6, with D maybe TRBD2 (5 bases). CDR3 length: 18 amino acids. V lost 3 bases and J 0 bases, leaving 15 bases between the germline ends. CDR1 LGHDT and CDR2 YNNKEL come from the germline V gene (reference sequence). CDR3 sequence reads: CASSQAMLRASGANVLTF. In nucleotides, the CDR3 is TGTGCCAGCAGCCAGGCAATGCTGAGGGCCTCTGGGGCCAACGTCCTGACTTTC.

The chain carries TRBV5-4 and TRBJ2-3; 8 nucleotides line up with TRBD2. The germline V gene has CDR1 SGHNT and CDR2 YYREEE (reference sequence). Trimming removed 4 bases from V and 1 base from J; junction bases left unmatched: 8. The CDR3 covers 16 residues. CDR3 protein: CASSSSSGPRTDTQYF. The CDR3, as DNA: TGTGCCAGCAGCAGTTCTAGCGGGCCTCGCACAGATACGCAGTATTTT.

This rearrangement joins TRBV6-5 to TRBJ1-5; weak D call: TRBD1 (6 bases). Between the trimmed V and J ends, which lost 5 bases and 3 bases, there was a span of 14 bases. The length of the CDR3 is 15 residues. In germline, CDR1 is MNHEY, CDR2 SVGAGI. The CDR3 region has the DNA TGTGCCAGCAGTCCTTTGACAGGCTTCAATCAGCCCCAGCATTTT. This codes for CASSPLTGFNQPQHF.

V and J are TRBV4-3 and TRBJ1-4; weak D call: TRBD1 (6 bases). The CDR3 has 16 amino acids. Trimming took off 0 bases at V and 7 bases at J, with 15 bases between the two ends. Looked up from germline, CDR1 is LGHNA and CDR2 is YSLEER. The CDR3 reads CASSQDRGGLFEKLFF. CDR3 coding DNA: TGCGCCAGCAGCCAAGATCGGGGGGGGCTTTTTGAAAAACTGTTTTTT.

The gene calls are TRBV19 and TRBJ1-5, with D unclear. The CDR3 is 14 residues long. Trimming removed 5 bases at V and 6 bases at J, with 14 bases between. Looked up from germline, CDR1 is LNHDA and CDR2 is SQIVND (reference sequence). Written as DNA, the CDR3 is TGTGCCAGTAGTCCCGTGACCACGGGTCAGCCCCAGCATTTT. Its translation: CASSPVTTGQPQHF.

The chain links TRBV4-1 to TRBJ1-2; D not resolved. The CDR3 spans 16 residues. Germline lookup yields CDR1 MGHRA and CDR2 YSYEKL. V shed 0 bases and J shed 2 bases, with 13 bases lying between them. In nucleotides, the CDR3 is TGCGCCAGCAGCCAAGAAAGGAGGGCGTCGAACTATGGCTACACCTTC. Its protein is CASSQERRASNYGYTF.

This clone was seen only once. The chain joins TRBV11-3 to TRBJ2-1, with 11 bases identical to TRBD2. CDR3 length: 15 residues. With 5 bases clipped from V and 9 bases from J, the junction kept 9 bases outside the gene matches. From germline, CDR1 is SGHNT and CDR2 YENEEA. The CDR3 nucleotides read TGTGCCAGCAGCCCCACTAGCGGGGGTTTTGGTGAGCAGTTCTTC. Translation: CASSPTSGGFGEQFF. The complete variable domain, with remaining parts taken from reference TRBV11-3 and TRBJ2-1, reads EAGVVQSPRYKIIEKKQPVAFWCNPISGHNTLYWYLQNLGQGPELLIRYENEEAVDDSQLPKDRFSAERLKGVDSTLKIQPAELGDSAVYLCASSPTSGGFGEQFFGPGTRLTVL.

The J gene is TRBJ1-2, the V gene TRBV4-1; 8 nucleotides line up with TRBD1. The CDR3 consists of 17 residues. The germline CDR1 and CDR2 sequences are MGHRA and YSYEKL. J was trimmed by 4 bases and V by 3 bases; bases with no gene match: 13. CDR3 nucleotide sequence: TGCGCCAGCAGCCACCCCCCTGCGGGACAGGAGGGCTATGGCTACACCTTC. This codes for CASSHPPAGQEGYGYTF.